This T cell receptor beta chain stems from a study of T cell repertoires in cytomegalovirus infection. This clonotype was picked up a small number of times. Its antigen is undetermined. TCRdb re-called the reads with MiXCR, one entry per CDR3 protein. The table has 400,000 or so distinct CDR3 sequences, approximately 18% seen once. The CDR3 has 13 amino acids. The J segment lost 0 bases and the V segment lost 9 bases, leaving 3 bases of the junction unmatched. Germline loops: CDR1 MNHNS, CDR2 SASEGT. Study conclusions and caveats: The study identified carriers of CMV plus the relevant HLA from cumulative public TCR beta family frequency.

This chain connects TRBV6-1 to TRBJ1-1; 8 bases align to TRBD1. The receptor's source is a human donor in good health (CMV status not recorded). Some clones in this sample may be carry-over from other donors' samples. Sequencing was carried out using PBMCs. The CDR3 sequence is CASPGQVNTEAFF. CDR3 in DNA: TGTGCCAGTCCGGGACAGGTGAACACTGAAGCTTTCTTT.